Below are 7 T cell receptor beta chains sequenced from a single sample in a study of T cells in Graves' hyperthyroidism and ophthalmopathy. Amplification targeted TCR beta CDR3 regions from RNA transcripts. HTBI primers were the set used in a first-round RT-PCR of the TCR CDR3. TCRdb redid the calling of the multiplex PCR reads with MiXCR, one entry per CDR3 protein. This repertoire shows about 700,000 distinct CDR3 sequences, 45% found once; its top ten account for less than 9%. The sequencing sample was made of peripheral blood or thyroid tissue (not recorded which). Source of these receptors: an adult man with Graves' disease, either hyperthyroidism or ophthalmopathy (not recorded which).

This clonotype was picked up a small number of times. The chain combines TRBV2 with TRBJ2-7; 11 bases fit TRBD1. The CDR3 runs to 14 residues. The V gene's germline CDR1 is SNHLY and CDR2 FYNNEI. Trimming at V came to 5 bases and at J to 7 bases, leaving 7 bases not matched to a gene. The chain's CDR3 is CASSFGQGAEEQYF. DNA for the CDR3: TGTGCCAGCAGTTTCGGACAGGGGGCGGAGGAGCAGTACTTC.

The rearrangement joins TRBV9 to TRBJ2-2; a weak D match, TRBD1 (7 bases). V lost 3 bases and J lost 2, with 17 bases in between. CDR1 is SGDLS, CDR2 YYNGEE, per germline. The CDR3 loop spans 17 amino acids. CDR3 residues: CASSDVGGTVNTGELFF. The CDR3 DNA reads TGTGCCAGCAGCGACGTCGGCGGGACAGTTAACACCGGGGAGCTGTTTTTT.

J is TRBJ2-7 and V is TRBV29-1; D is possibly TRBD1 (6 bases). V lost 4 bases to trimming and J lost 3 bases, with 16 bases between them. From germline, CDR1 is SQVTM and CDR2 ANQGSEA. CDR3 length: 14 amino acids. CDR3 sequence (DNA): TGCAGCGTTGGTACAGGGTCCTATGGCTACGAGCAGTACTTC. Protein product: CSVGTGSYGYEQYF.

This clonotype was counted many times. V usage is TRBV6-6 and J usage is TRBJ1-1; perhaps TRBD1 as D (5 bases). V lost 0 bases and J 1 base, leaving 9 bases between the germline ends. The CDR3 is 15 residues long. CDR1 and CDR2 (germline): MNHNY, SVGAGI (reference sequence). The CDR3 DNA follows: TGTGCCAGCAGTTACTCCTCAAGGGGGAACACTGAAGCTTTCTTT. Its translation: CASSYSSRGNTEAFF.

This clonotype was detected only a few times. The chain employs TRBV19 and TRBJ1-6, with 8 bases fitting TRBD1. Germline lookup yields CDR1 LNHDA and CDR2 SQIVND (reference sequence). The J segment lost 6 bases and the V segment lost 5 bases, leaving 12 bases of the junction unmatched. The CDR3 covers 17 residues. CDR3 DNA sequence: TGTGCCAGTAGTGCCCGGGACAGGCTCCGTTCTAATTCACCCCTCCACTTT. Protein sequence: CASSARDRLRSNSPLHF.

There are many counts of this clonotype. The junction does not match germline at one end; this may be a read error. The chain couples TRBV7-7 to TRBJ2-2, with a tentative D call TRBD2 (5 bases). CDR1 SSHAT and CDR2 FNYEAQ come from the germline V gene (reference sequence). The CDR3 contains 15 residues. The CDR3 DNA is TGTGCTAGCAGCGGCGGACTCCGAGGGTCCGGGGAGCTGTTTTTT. Translated: CASSGGLRGSGELFF.

On this clonotype: A read error may explain this, as a much larger clone is one base away. The rearrangement joins TRBV6-5 to TRBJ1-4; weak D call: TRBD1 (5 bases). CDR1 MNHEY and CDR2 SVGAGI come from the germline V gene. V was shortened by 1 base and J by 11 bases, with 11 bases between the two germline ends. The CDR3 covers 13 residues. The CDR3 loop is CASSYFTGDKLFF. CDR3 sequence (DNA): TGTGCCAGCAGTTACTTCACGGGGGATAAACTGTTTTTT.